The rows below give T cell receptor beta chains drawn from one sample of a study of shared clonotypes between healthy human individuals. Only in-frame clones appear in the TCRdb table, and some are missing; sequencing was by immunoSEQ multiplex PCR. The sample yields hundreds of thousands of clones, roughly 96% seen once. Sample: naive CD8+ T cells sorted from blood. The receptor source for this set is a woman aged 25 to 39 in good health. CDR3s include the opening cysteine and the closing phenylalanine or tryptophan. The D gene is left open where the match is weak. Clone size is shown for a subset of rows, as once, few, many or a class of expanded clone.

>TRBV28|TRBJ2-7|-|TRBD2
TGTGCCAGCAGTCTGGGGACTAGCGGGAGTCCATACGAGCAGTACTTC
CASSLGTSGSPYEQYF
>TRBV27|TRBJ1-1|-|-
TGTGCCAGCAGTTTATCAGGATGGGCTGAAGCTTTCTTT
CASSLSGWAEAFF
>TRBV27|TRBJ2-2|-|TRBD2
TGTGCCAGCGGTGAGCGGGGAACCGGGGAGCTGTTTTTT
CASGERGTGELFF
>TRBV27|TRBJ2-3|-|-
TGTGCCAGCAGTTGGGGCGATACGCAGTATTTT
CASSWGDTQYF
>TRBV5-4|TRBJ2-7|-|TRBD1
TGTGCCAGCCGGGACAGGGGATCCTACGAGCAGTACTTC
CASRDRGSYEQYF
>TRBV19|TRBJ1-1|-|-
TGTGCCAGTAGTAGCCCACAGGGTATGAGGGTGCCGGGAACTGAAGCTTTCTTT
CASSSPQGMRVPGTEAFF
>TRBV29-1|TRBJ1-2|-|TRBD1
TGCAGCGTTCCGGGACAGGGAAACTATGGCTACACCTTC
CSVPGQGNYGYTF
>TRBV10-3|TRBJ2-7|-|TRBD2
TGTGCCATCAGTGAGACGGGAGGGTTGGGGCACGAGCAGTACTTC
CAISETGGLGHEQYF
>TRBV15|TRBJ2-3|once|-
TGTGCCACCAGCACTGGACAGTTCACAGATACGCAGTATTTT
CATSTGQFTDTQYF
>TRBV6-5|TRBJ2-3|-|-
TGTGCCAGCAGCTTTAGCCCCGAGAGGGCAGATACGCAGTATTTT
CASSFSPERADTQYF
>TRBV5-6|TRBJ2-3|-|-
TGTGCCAGCAGCTTAGGACTGGACGCAGGGCGGCAGTATTTT
CASSLGLDAGRQYF
>TRBV28|TRBJ1-1|-|TRBD1
TGTGCCAGCAGCCAACCGACAGGGGCAGGATACACTGAAGCTTTCTTT
CASSQPTGAGYTEAFF
>TRBV2|TRBJ1-1|-|-
TGTGCCAGCAGAAAAGCGGGAGGCGCTTGGGACACTGAAGCTTTCTTT
CASRKAGGAWDTEAFF
>TRBV19|TRBJ1-5|-|-
TGTGCCAGTAGTATAGACTTTTCAAGCAATCAGCCCCAGCATTTT
CASSIDFSSNQPQHF
>TRBV7-8|TRBJ1-5|-|-
TGTGCCAGCAGCTTAGCCCCTGCGGGGGGGGGTCAGCCCCAGCATTTT
CASSLAPAGGGQPQHF
>TRBV9|TRBJ1-1|-|-
TGTGCCAGCAGCGGAGAGACGGACGGGGACACTGAAGCTTTCTTT
CASSGETDGDTEAFF
>TRBV16|TRBJ1-5|-|-
TGTGCCAGCAGCCAAGGGGGAATCAATCAGCCCCAGCATTTT
CASSQGGINQPQHF
>TRBV11-2|TRBJ2-3|-|-
TGTGCCAGCAGCTTCGAGAGGGCCCCAGATACGCAGTATTTT
CASSFERAPDTQYF
>TRBV7-9|TRBJ1-2|-|-
TGTGCCAGCAGCCCCCCAGGGGCTAACTATGGCTACACCTTC
CASSPPGANYGYTF
>TRBV27|TRBJ2-5|-|TRBD1
TGTGCCAGCCGACAGGGGGAGACCCAGTACTTC
CASRQGETQYF
>TRBV29-1|TRBJ2-2|-|-
TGCAGCGTCGTAAGAAGCACCGGGGAGCTGTTTTTT
CSVVRSTGELFF
>TRBV2|TRBJ2-7|-|-
TGTGCCAGCAGTGAAGCGGGTGCCGCCCGGGAAACCTACGAGCAGTACTTC
CASSEAGAARETYEQYF
>TRBV29-1|TRBJ2-5|-|-
TGCAGCGTTGAAGACACCGCAAAGACCCAGTACTTC
CSVEDTAKTQYF
>TRBV7-8|TRBJ2-7|-|-
TGTGCCAGCAGCAGCAGGACACGGAGCTCCTACGAGCAGTACTTC
CASSSRTRSSYEQYF
>TRBV7-9|TRBJ2-7|-|-
TGTGCCAGCAGCCCTACGCTGAGAGCCTACGAGCAGTACTTC
CASSPTLRAYEQYF
>TRBV4-1|TRBJ2-1|-|TRBD2
TGCGCCAGCAGCCAAGGACTAGCGGGAAACAATGAGCAGTTCTTC
CASSQGLAGNNEQFF
>TRBV7-6|TRBJ2-7|-|-
TGTGCCAGCAGCTTAGGAGAAAGGAGCTACGAGCAGTACTTC
CASSLGERSYEQYF
>TRBV27|TRBJ2-6|once|-
TGTGCCAGCAGTCCGGTTGGGGGGGCGCAAGGGGCCAACGTCCTGACTTTC
CASSPVGGAQGANVLTF
>TRBV28|TRBJ1-2|few|-
TGTGCCAGCGGAGAGAACGGGGGTACAAACTATGGCTACACCTTC
CASGENGGTNYGYTF
>TRBV4-1|TRBJ2-1|-|TRBD2
TGCGCCAGCAGCCAAGGATCGGCTAGCGGGAGTTACAATGAGCAGTTCTTC
CASSQGSASGSYNEQFF
>TRBV28|TRBJ2-3|-|-
TGTGCCAGCAGTCCACGGGACAATAGAGATACGCAGTATTTT
CASSPRDNRDTQYF
>TRBV7-9|TRBJ1-1|-|-
TGTGCCAGCAGCTCACCCAGGACCACTGAAGCTTTCTTT
CASSSPRTTEAFF
>TRBV30|TRBJ1-1|-|-
TGTGCCTGGAGTCCGGGGGTGGGTGAAGCTTTCTTT
CAWSPGVGEAFF
>TRBV4-2|TRBJ2-6|-|-
TGTGCCAGCAGCCAAAGGGGACAAATCTCTGGGGCCAACGTCCTGACTTTC
CASSQRGQISGANVLTF
>TRBV7-6|TRBJ2-7|-|TRBD1
TGTGCCAGCAGCGATCGGCCGGGGACAGGAACCTACGAGCAGTACTTC
CASSDRPGTGTYEQYF
>TRBV7-9|TRBJ2-2|-|-
TGTGCCAGCAGCTTAGGACATCCGAACACCGGGGAGCTGTTTTTT
CASSLGHPNTGELFF
>TRBV7-2|TRBJ1-3|-|-
TGTGCCAGCAGCTTAAGCCCGCATGGTTCTGGAAACACCATATATTTT
CASSLSPHGSGNTIYF
>TRBV27|TRBJ1-5|-|TRBD1
TGTGCCAGCAGTTCGACAGGGGCAGATCAGCCCCAGCATTTT
CASSSTGADQPQHF
>TRBV5-4|TRBJ1-1|-|-
TGTGCCAGCAGCTCCGGGGTGAACACTGAAGCTTTCTTT
CASSSGVNTEAFF
>TRBV6-5|TRBJ1-2|once|-
TGTGCCAGCAGTTACTCGAGTGGGACCGTTAACTATGGCTACACCTTC
CASSYSSGTVNYGYTF
>TRBV28|TRBJ2-2|-|TRBD2
TGTGCCAGCAGCAGCGGGACTAGCTTTGGCGGGGAGCTGTTTTTT
CASSSGTSFGGELFF
>TRBV27|TRBJ1-5|-|-
TGTGCCAGCAGTTTAGTCGGGGGGTACAATCAGCCCCAGCATTTT
CASSLVGGYNQPQHF